This T cell receptor (beta chain) was captured in a study of T cells in Graves' hyperthyroidism and ophthalmopathy. This clonotype was detected only a few times. Its antigen is not identified. Clinical symptoms, serum thyroxine and TRAb, thyroid ultrasound and orbital computed tomography were used for the diagnoses. PBMCs were sourced from approximately 10 ml fresh peripheral blood. RNA transcripts served as the template for amplifying TCR beta CDR3 regions. A first-round RT-PCR of the TCR CDR3 used the HTBI primer set. TCRdb re-analysed the multiplex PCR reads in MiXCR, keeping a single row per CDR3 protein. The sample has 500,000 to 650,000 distinct CDR3 sequences, roughly 21% seen once. CDR3 length: 12 residues. The V gene lost 4 bases and the J gene lost 12 bases, with 12 bases spanning the gap. Germline-derived CDR1 and CDR2 are KGHDR and SFDVKD. Study-wide results and caveats: Blood shared most expanded thyroid clonotypes above 0.001. Before onset, ophthalmopathy was predicted by the model a median around 6 months earlier.

The gene calls are TRBV24-1 and TRBJ2-1; possible D gene TRBD1, 5 bases. The source is a man aged 40-49 years with Graves' ophthalmopathy. Sequencing was done on a sample of blood. CDR3 residues: CATSDADSRQFF. For the CDR3, the DNA is TGTGCCACCAGTGACGCTGACAGTCGGCAGTTCTTC.